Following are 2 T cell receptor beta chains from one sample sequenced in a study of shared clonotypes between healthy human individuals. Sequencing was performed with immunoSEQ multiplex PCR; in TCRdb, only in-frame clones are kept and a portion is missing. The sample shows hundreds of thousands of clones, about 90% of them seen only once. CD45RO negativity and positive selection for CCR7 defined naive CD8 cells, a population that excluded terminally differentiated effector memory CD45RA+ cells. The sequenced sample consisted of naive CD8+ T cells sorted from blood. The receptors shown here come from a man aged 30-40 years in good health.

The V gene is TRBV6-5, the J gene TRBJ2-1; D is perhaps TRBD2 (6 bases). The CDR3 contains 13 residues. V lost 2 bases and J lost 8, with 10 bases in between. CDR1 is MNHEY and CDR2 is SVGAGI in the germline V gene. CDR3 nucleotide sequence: TGTGCCAGCAGTTACCGTTCGGGAGATGAGCAGTTCTTC. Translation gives CASSYRSGDEQFF.

The CDR3 here is CSVEDREYSYEQYF. The CDR3 coding sequence is TGCAGCGTGGAGGACAGGGAATACTCCTACGAGCAGTACTTC. The V call is TRBV29-1, the J call TRBJ2-7; 8 positions match TRBD1. Germline CDR1 reads SQVTM; CDR2 reads ANQGSEA. J gave up 0 bases and V 6 bases, and 7 bases lay outside the gene matches. The CDR3 is 14 amino acids.